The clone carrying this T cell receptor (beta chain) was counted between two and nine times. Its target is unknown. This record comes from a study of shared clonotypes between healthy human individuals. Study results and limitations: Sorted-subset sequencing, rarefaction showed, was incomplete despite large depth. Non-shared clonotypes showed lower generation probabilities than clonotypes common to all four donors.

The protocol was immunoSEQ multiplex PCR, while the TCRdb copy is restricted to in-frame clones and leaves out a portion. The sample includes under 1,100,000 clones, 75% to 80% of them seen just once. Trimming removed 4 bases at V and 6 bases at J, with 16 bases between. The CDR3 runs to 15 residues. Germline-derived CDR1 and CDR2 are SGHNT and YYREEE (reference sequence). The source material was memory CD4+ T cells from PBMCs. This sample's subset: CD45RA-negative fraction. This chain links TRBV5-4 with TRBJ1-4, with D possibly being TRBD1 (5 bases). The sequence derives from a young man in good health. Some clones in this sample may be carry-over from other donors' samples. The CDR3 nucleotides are TGTGCCAGCAGCCCGGGGGGGGGAGATCATGAAAAACTGTTTTTT. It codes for CASSPGGGDHEKLFF.